What follows describes a single TCR beta chain. The entry originates in a study of technical replicates of blood from a few donors. CDR1 is SGHNT and CDR2 is YYREEE in the germline V gene (reference sequence). This CDR3 contains 14 residues. V lost 5 bases and J lost 3, with 11 bases in between. Generated by immunoSEQ multiplex PCR, the TCRdb table keeps only in-frame clones and is missing some. The table lists tens of thousands of clones, roughly 94% of them singletons. The receptor was isolated from a human donor in good health. The sequencing input was T cells isolated from PBMCs. The chain carries TRBV5-4 and TRBJ1-4; D call uncertain. CDR3 region: CASRPGLANEKLFF. The CDR3 DNA is TGTGCCAGCAGGCCTGGGCTGGCTAATGAAAAACTGTTTTTT.